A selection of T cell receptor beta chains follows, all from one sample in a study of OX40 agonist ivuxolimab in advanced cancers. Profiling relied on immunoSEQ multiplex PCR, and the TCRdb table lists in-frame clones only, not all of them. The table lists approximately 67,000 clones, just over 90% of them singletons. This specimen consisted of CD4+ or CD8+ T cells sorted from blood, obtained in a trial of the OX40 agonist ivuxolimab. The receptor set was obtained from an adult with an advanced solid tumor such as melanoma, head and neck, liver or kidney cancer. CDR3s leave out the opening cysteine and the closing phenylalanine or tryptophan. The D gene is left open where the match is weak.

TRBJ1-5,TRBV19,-,ASSYFNWGQGQPQH
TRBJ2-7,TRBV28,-,ASSPGASYEQY
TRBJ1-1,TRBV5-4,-,ASSPEGYEAF
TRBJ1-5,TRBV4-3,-,ASSRGEQGGQPQH
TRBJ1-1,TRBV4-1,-,ASSQVLPSPHTEAF
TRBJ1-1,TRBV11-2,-,ASTLDSMNTEAF
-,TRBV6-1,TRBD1,ASSEAGQGLYEQY
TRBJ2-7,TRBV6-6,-,ASSYSWGYEQY
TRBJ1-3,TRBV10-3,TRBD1,AISEGTGKNTIY
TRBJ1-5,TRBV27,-,ASSFANNQPQH
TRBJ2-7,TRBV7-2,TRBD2,ASSSDFGTSGIKLDEQY
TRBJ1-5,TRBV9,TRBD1,ASSGTGGNQPQH
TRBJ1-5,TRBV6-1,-,ASNDEGGGQPQH
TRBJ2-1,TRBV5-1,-,ASSLGGWGNNEQF
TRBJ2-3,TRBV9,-,ASSPRGTVGGTDTQY
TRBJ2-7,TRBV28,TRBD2,ATFSSASGNEQY
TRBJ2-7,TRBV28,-,ASSTGTSPSSYEQY